Below, 7 T cell receptor beta chains from the same sample are listed, as sequenced in a study of OX40 agonist ivuxolimab in advanced cancers. Sequencing was performed with immunoSEQ multiplex PCR; in TCRdb, only in-frame clones are kept and a portion is missing. The sample comprises tens of thousands of clones, about nine tenths of which are singletons, and over 15% rests with the top ten. Source: CD4+ or CD8+ T cells sorted from blood, taken in a trial of the OX40 agonist ivuxolimab. These receptors all stem from an adult with an advanced solid tumor such as melanoma, head and neck, liver or kidney cancer.

The gene calls are TRBV7-9 and TRBJ1-1; D gene uncertain. The V gene's germline CDR1 is SEHNR and CDR2 FQNEAQ (reference sequence). CDR3 length: 15 residues. V lost 1 base and J lost 1, with 10 bases in between. The CDR3: CASSLESVGNTEAFF. The DNA for the CDR3 is TGTGCCAGCAGCTTAGAATCCGTCGGGAACACTGAAGCTTTCTTT.

This clone has a single count. CDR3 residues: CASTIGGSTEAFF. The CDR3 DNA follows: TGTGCCAGCACCATAGGGGGATCCACTGAAGCTTTCTTT. The chain links TRBV7-9 to TRBJ1-1, with a weak D call TRBD1 (6 bases). V was clipped by 7 bases and J by 4 bases, with 13 bases between them. This CDR3 has 13 amino acids. Germline lookup yields CDR1 SEHNR and CDR2 FQNEAQ (reference sequence).

V is TRBV29-1 and J is TRBJ1-2; D call uncertain. V lost 6 bases to trimming and J lost 3 bases, with 5 bases between them. CDR3 size: 10 residues. CDR1 SQVTM and CDR2 ANQGSEA come from the germline V gene. CDR3 DNA sequence: TGCAGCGTCGCAGACTATGGCTACACCTTC. Translated: CSVADYGYTF.

This chain's CDR3 is CASAPTGPAAFF. The CDR3 DNA reads as TGTGCCAGCGCTCCGACAGGGCCCGCCGCTTTCTTT. The chain recombines TRBV11-1 with TRBJ1-1; 7 positions agree with TRBD1. Germline assignment: CDR1 SGHAT and CDR2 FQDESV (reference sequence). The CDR3 runs to 12 residues. V was clipped by 8 bases and J by 11 bases; unmatched bases: 11.

The chain combines TRBV13 with TRBJ1-2; tentatively, D is TRBD1 (5 bases). Germline V CDR1 and CDR2: PRHDT, FYEKMQ (reference sequence). This CDR3 is 13 amino acids long. Trimming pared 4 bases from V and 8 bases from J, leaving 14 bases between. The CDR3 reads CASSSQWEGGYTF. CDR3 DNA sequence: TGTGCCAGCAGCTCCCAATGGGAGGGGGGCTACACCTTC.

The chain has TRBV27 and TRBJ2-7; D may be TRBD1 (6 bases). Trimming cost V 5 bases and J 2 bases, with 10 bases left between them. This CDR3 region has 13 residues. Germline CDR1 MNHEY, CDR2 SMNVEV (reference sequence). Here the CDR3 reads CASSIGQTYEQYF. The CDR3, as DNA: TGTGCCAGCAGTATTGGACAGACCTACGAGCAGTACTTC.

V and J are TRBV7-8 and TRBJ2-3; D is possibly TRBD1 (5 bases). Germline-derived CDR1 and CDR2 are SGHVS and FQNEAQ. The CDR3 contains 14 residues. Deletions cut 5 bases from V and 4 bases from J, with 13 bases between. The CDR3 coding sequence is TGTGCCAGCAGCGTGGCGTCAGGGCCAGATACGCAGTATTTT. Translating gives CASSVASGPDTQYF.